The entry below gives a single TCR beta chain sequence along with its context. The data derive from a study of control samples from healthy donors and cancer patients. Trimming at V came to 4 bases and at J to 7 bases, leaving 9 bases not matched to a gene. Germline lookup yields CDR1 SGHTA and CDR2 FQGNSA. The CDR3 is made up of 16 amino acids. TCRdb's copy holds only in-frame clones and misses some; the assay was immunoSEQ multiplex PCR. The sample gives fewer than 250,000 clones, 91% of which show up once; 1.8% is in the top ten. What was sequenced was blood. This rearrangement joins TRBV7-2 to TRBJ2-1, with 11 bases aligning to TRBD2. The TCR was taken from a man aged 30-40 years in good health. The CDR3 DNA is TGTGCCAGCAGCTCAGAGAGACTAGCGGGACGGAATGAGCAGTTCTTC. It translates to CASSSERLAGRNEQFF. Full variable domain (remainder filled in from reference TRBV7-2 and TRBJ2-1): GAGVSQSPSNKVTEKGKDVELRCDPISGHTALYWYRQSLGQGLEFLIYFQGNSAPDKSGLPSDRFSAERTGGSVSTLTIQRTQQEDSAVYLCASSSERLAGRNEQFFGPGTRLTVL.